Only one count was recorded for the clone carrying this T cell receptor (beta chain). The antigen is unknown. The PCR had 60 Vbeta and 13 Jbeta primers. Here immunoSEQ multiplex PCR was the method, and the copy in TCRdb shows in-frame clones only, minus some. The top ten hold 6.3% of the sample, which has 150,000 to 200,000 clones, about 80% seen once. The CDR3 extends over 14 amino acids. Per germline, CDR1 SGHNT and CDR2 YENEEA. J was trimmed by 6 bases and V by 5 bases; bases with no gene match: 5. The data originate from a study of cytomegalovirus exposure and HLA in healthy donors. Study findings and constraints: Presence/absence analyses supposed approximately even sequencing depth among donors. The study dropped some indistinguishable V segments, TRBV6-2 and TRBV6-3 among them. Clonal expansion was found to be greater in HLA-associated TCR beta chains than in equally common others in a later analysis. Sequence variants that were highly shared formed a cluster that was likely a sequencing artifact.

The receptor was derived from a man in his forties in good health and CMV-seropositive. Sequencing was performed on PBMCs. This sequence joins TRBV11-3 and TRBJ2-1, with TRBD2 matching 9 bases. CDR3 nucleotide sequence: TGTGCCAGCAGCATAGCGGGAGACTCCAATGAGCAGTTCTTC. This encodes CASSIAGDSNEQFF.